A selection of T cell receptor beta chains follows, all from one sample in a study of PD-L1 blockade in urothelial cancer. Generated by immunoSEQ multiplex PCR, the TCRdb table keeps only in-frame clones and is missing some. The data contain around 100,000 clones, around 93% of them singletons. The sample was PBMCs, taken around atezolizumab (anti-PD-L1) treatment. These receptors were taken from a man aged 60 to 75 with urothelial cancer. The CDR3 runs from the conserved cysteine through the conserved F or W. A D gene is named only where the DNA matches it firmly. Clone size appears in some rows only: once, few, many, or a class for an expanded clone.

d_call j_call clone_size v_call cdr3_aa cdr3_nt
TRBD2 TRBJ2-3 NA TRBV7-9 CASSLAAGLATDTQYF TGTGCCAGCAGCTTAGCTGCGGGACTAGCCACAGATACGCAGTATTTT
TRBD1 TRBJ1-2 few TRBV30 CACPGGRGYTF TGTGCCTGTCCAGGGGGCCGGGGCTACACCTTC
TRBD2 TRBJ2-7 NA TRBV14 CASSQGSASGNYEQYF TGTGCCAGCAGCCAAGGGTCGGCTAGCGGCAACTACGAGCAGTACTTC
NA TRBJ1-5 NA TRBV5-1 CASSLQGEGQPQHF TGCGCCAGCAGCTTGCAAGGGGAGGGTCAGCCCCAGCATTTT
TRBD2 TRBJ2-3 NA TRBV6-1 CASSEGTSGIQDTQYF TGTGCCAGCAGTGAGGGGACTAGCGGGATTCAAGATACGCAGTATTTT
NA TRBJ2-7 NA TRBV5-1 CASSLESRGFDEQYF TGCGCCAGCAGCTTGGAGTCCAGGGGATTCGACGAGCAGTACTTC
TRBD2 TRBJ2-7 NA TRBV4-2 CASSPGTSGDYEQYF TGTGCCAGCAGCCCCGGGACTAGCGGTGACTACGAGCAGTACTTC
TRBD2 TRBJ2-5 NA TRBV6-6 CASRRTSGNVKETQYF TGTGCCAGCAGGAGGACTAGCGGAAATGTAAAAGAGACCCAGTACTTC
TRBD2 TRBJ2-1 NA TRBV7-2 CASSMSGTRVRNEQFF TGTGCCAGCAGCATGTCCGGGACTAGGGTTCGGAATGAGCAGTTCTTC
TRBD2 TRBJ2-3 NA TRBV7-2 CASSSSLAGVEKDTQYF TGTGCCAGCAGCTCTTCTCTAGCGGGAGTGGAGAAAGATACGCAGTATTTT
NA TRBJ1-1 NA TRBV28 CASREQETEAFF TGTGCCAGCAGAGAACAGGAGACTGAAGCTTTCTTT
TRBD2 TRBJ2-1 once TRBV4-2 CASSQDQRGYYNEQFF TGTGCCAGCAGCCAAGATCAGCGGGGGTACTACAATGAGCAGTTCTTC
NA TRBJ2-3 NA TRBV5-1 CASSLAEGTSSTDTQYF TGCGCCAGCAGCTTGGCCGAGGGGACATCTAGCACAGATACGCAGTATTTT
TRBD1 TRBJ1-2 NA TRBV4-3 CASSQDPTGDFYGYTF TGCGCCAGCAGCCAGGACCCGACAGGGGACTTCTATGGCTACACCTTC
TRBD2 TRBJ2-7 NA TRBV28 CASNSGGGREQYF TGTGCCAGCAACTCGGGGGGGGGTAGGGAGCAGTACTTC
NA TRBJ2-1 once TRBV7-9 CASRVGYTTKNEQFF TGTGCCAGCAGGGTTGGGTACACTACCAAGAATGAGCAGTTCTTC
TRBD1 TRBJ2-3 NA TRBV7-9 CASSTTDRVTDTQYF TGTGCCAGCAGCACTACCGACAGGGTGACAGATACGCAGTATTTT
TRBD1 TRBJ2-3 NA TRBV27 CASSATPGQGRDTQYF TGTGCCAGCAGTGCCACCCCCGGACAGGGGCGAGATACGCAGTATTTT
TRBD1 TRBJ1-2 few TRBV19 CASRDRGPYGYTF TGTGCCAGTAGAGACAGGGGCCCCTATGGCTACACCTTC
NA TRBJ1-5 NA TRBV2 CASSEGGQPQHF TGTGCCAGCAGTGAAGGAGGTCAGCCCCAGCATTTT
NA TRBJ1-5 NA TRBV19 CASSTRDGGSNQPQHF TGTGCCAGTAGTACTCGGGACGGGGGGAGCAATCAGCCCCAGCATTTT
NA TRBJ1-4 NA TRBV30 CAWGPFEKLFF TGTGCCTGGGGCCCATTCGAAAAACTGTTTTTT
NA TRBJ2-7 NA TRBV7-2 CASSLVRPSKQYF TGTGCCAGCAGCTTAGTACGCCCCTCTAAGCAGTACTTC
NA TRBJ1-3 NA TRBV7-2 CASSLGQTSGNTIYF TGTGCCAGCAGCCTCGGACAGACATCTGGAAACACCATATATTTT
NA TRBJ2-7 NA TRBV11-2 CASSAASWAGPNEQYF TGTGCCAGCAGCGCGGCCAGTTGGGCGGGACCCAACGAGCAGTACTTC
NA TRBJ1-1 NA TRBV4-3 CASSQGFRNTEAFF TGCGCCAGCAGCCAAGGATTTAGGAACACTGAAGCTTTCTTT
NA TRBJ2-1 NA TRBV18 CASSPVNPAGDEQFF TGTGCCAGCTCACCGGTTAACCCTGCAGGCGATGAGCAGTTCTTC
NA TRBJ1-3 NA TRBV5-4 CASSPQSHSGNTIYF TGTGCCAGCAGCCCCCAGTCCCACTCTGGAAACACCATATATTTT
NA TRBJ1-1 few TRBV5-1 CASSSTGDTEAFF TGCGCCAGCAGCTCAACCGGGGACACTGAAGCTTTCTTT
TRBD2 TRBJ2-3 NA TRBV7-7 CASSSSGMGDTQYF TGTGCTAGCAGCAGTAGCGGGATGGGGGATACGCAGTATTTT